Listed below are T cell receptor beta chains from one sample, sequenced in a study of T cell changes during pregnancy in multiple sclerosis. Sequencing was performed with immunoSEQ multiplex PCR; in TCRdb, only in-frame clones are kept and a portion is missing. The sample consists of some 80,000 clones, more than 70% of them appearing once. The sequencing used peripheral blood, collected in the first trimester of pregnancy. All receptors come from a female donor in good health, enrolled as a control in a pregnancy study. CDR3s include the opening cysteine and the closing phenylalanine or tryptophan. Each record gives: V gene, J gene, CDR3 protein.

>TRBV7-9|TRBJ2-7
CASSVGDYEQYF
>TRBV11-2|TRBJ2-1
CASSFRLAGGNYNEQFF
>TRBV5-1|TRBJ1-5
CASSLWQGIHQPQHF
>TRBV2|TRBJ2-5
CASSPGLETQYF
>TRBV28|TRBJ1-3
CASTLERLSPSGNTIYF
>TRBV30|TRBJ2-3
CAWSPRAGGLDTQYF
>TRBV4-3|TRBJ2-1
CASSQDRGLVGNEQFF
>TRBV18|TRBJ2-1
CASSPQLAGGNHNEQFF
>TRBV11-2|TRBJ1-4
CASSLDRVNEKLFF
>TRBV7-2|TRBJ1-6
CASSLGPGYNSPLHF